Listed below are T cell receptor beta chains from one sample, sequenced in a study of T cells in Graves' hyperthyroidism and ophthalmopathy. TCRdb used MiXCR to reprocess the multiplex PCR reads, holding one entry per CDR3 protein. The sample lists roughly 250,000 distinct CDR3 sequences; about 20% were seen once. Sequencing was performed on blood. These receptors all stem from a man aged 25-40 years with Graves' ophthalmopathy. Each CDR3 is given with its conserved first and last residue. A D gene is named only where the DNA matches it firmly. Rows may omit the clone size; those that give it use once, few, many or a size class.

v_call	clone_size	j_call	d_call	cdr3_nt	cdr3_aa
TRBV11-2	many	TRBJ2-1	-	TGTGCCAGCAGCTTAGTCGGCATCAGGGGATCCTACAATGAGCAGTTCTTC	CASSLVGIRGSYNEQFF
TRBV12-3/TRBV12-4	many	TRBJ2-7	-	TGTGCCAGCAGGCCTAACAGGGTTCCCTACGAGCAGTACTTC	CASRPNRVPYEQYF
TRBV7-9	few	TRBJ2-1	TRBD2	TGTGCCAGCAGCAACCGGACTAGCGGGTTGGAGCAGTTCTTC	CASSNRTSGLEQFF
TRBV6-2/TRBV6-3	-	TRBJ1-3	-	TGTGCCAGCAGAGACTATTCTACAGGGTTCGGAAACACCATATATTTT	CASRDYSTGFGNTIYF
TRBV5-5	few	TRBJ1-1	-	TGTGCCAGCAGCTTGATGGCAGGGAGGAATCTTAACACTGAAGCTTTCTTT	CASSLMAGRNLNTEAFF
TRBV2	-	TRBJ1-6	-	TGTGCCAGCAGCATGTCCGTTATGGGTCGGGACTATAATTCACCCCTCCACTTT	CASSMSVMGRDYNSPLHF
TRBV14	-	TRBJ2-7	TRBD2	TGTGCCAGCAGCCCTAGACTAGCGGGACCCTACGAGCAGTACTTC	CASSPRLAGPYEQYF
TRBV10-2	few	TRBJ2-2	-	TGCGCCAGCAGTGAGTCACACACCGGGGAGCTGTTTTTT	CASSESHTGELFF
TRBV6-1	few	TRBJ1-3	-	TGTGCCAGCAGTGACAGAGACTCTGGAAACACCATATATTTT	CASSDRDSGNTIYF
TRBV6-1	-	TRBJ2-1	TRBD2	TGTGCCAGCAGTGAAGGGAGCGGGAGGGCCGGCGAGCAGTTCTTC	CASSEGSGRAGEQFF
TRBV27	-	TRBJ2-2	-	TGTGCCAGCTTAGCGGCGACCGGGGAGCTGTTTTTT	CASLAATGELFF
TRBV19	-	TRBJ1-5	-	TGTGCCAGTAGAGTATGGGACCAGGGTGGGCCCCAGCATTTT	CASRVWDQGGPQHF
TRBV19	-	TRBJ2-1	TRBD2	TGTGCCAGTAGTATGGGGAGGGGTTACAATGAGCAGTTCTTC	CASSMGRGYNEQFF
TRBV6-1	-	TRBJ2-1	TRBD2	TGTGCCAGCAGGGCTGGGGTAGCGGGAGGCGATGAGCAGTTCTTC	CASRAGVAGGDEQFF
TRBV24-1	few	TRBJ2-3	TRBD2	TGTGCCACCAGTGATTTGGGGGGGGGTGATGAATCAGATACGCAGTATTTT	CATSDLGGGDESDTQYF
TRBV11-2	-	TRBJ2-2	TRBD2	TGTGCCAGCAGCATAAGTAAGACTAGCGGGATAGCCGGGGAGCTGTTTTTT	CASSISKTSGIAGELFF
TRBV28	many	TRBJ1-2	-	TGTGCCAGCGGTCCACCTGGATTCTATGGCTACACCTTC	CASGPPGFYGYTF
TRBV7-6	-	TRBJ1-5	-	TGTGCCAGCAGCTTAGGAGGGGAGCGACAGCCCCAGCATTTT	CASSLGGERQPQHF
TRBV7-9	few	TRBJ2-7	-	TGTGCCAGCAGTCCACCGGCGGGACAGAGCTACGAGCAGTACTTC	CASSPPAGQSYEQYF
TRBV3-1	many	TRBJ2-5	TRBD2	TGTGCCAGCAGCCATCGTAGCGGGAGGGACAGTCAGCGAGAGACCCAGTACTTC	CASSHRSGRDSQRETQYF
TRBV6-1	few	TRBJ2-5	TRBD2	TGTGCCAGCAGTGAACAACGCGCGGGCGGGGGGGAGACCCAGTACTTC	CASSEQRAGGGETQYF
TRBV10-1	once	TRBJ2-1	TRBD1	TGCGCCAGCAGTGACTCTATGACAGGGGCCTTCCATGAGCAGTTCTTC	CASSDSMTGAFHEQFF
TRBV28	many	TRBJ2-3	TRBD2	TGTGCCAGCCAGTTTTTCAGCGGGAGAGTCTCAGATACGCAGTATTTT	CASQFFSGRVSDTQYF
TRBV3-1	-	TRBJ1-6	TRBD1	TGTGCCAGCAGCCGGGGACAGGGGGCAGGGTCACCCCTCCACTTT	CASSRGQGAGSPLHF
TRBV20-1	-	TRBJ2-5	TRBD2	TGCAGTGCTATTAGCGGGAGTAGGGGGTACTTC	CSAISGSRGYF
TRBV30	-	TRBJ2-1	TRBD2	TGTGCCTGGAGTAGGGGGACTAGCAGAAACAATGAGCAGTTCTTC	CAWSRGTSRNNEQFF
TRBV18	once	TRBJ2-2	-	TGTGCCAGCTCACCGCCAGGGGTTGTAAACACCGGGGAGCTGTTTTTT	CASSPPGVVNTGELFF